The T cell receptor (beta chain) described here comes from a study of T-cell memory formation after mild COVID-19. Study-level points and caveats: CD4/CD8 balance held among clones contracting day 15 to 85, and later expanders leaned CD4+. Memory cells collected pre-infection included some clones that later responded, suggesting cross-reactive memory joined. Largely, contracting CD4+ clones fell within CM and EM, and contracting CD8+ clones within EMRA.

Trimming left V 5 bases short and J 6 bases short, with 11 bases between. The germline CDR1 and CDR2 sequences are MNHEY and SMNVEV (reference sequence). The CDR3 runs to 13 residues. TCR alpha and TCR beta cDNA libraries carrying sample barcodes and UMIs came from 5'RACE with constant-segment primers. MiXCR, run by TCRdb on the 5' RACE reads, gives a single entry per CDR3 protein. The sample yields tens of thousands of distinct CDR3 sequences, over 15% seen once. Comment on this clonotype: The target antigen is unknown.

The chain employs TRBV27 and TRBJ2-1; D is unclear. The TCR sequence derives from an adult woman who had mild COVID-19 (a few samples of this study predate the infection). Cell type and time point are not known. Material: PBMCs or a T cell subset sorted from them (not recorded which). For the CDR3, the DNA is TGTGCCAGCAGTCCGTTGGCTCTCAATGAGCAGTTCTTC. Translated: CASSPLALNEQFF.